This entry features one T cell receptor beta chain sequence. There are a few counts of this clonotype. No cognate antigen has been identified for it. Nothing much larger sits one base from this clone, and base qualities are not available. In the paper's terms, the treatment or condition label means: allogeneic hematopoietic cell transplantation with graft depleted of TCRalphabeta T cells and CD19 B cells. The children who served as transplant recipients had been given grafts of TCRalphabeta/CD19-depleted allogeneic hematopoietic cells. The data stem from a study of T-cell reconstitution after alpha-beta-depleted transplantation in children (dated by TCRdb to 2016 to 2017). About the full investigation: Using TCR repertoire profiling, the study followed T-cell immune reconstitution in a quantitative way in children after TCRalphabeta/CD19-depleted allogeneic hematopoietic cell transplantation. The full study reports these points: In some patients, high TCRbeta diversity at day 60 was attributed to recipient T cells and intrathymic progenitors that had survived conditioning. Apparently early alphabetaT-cell count recovery about two months after transplant reportedly relied on only several hundred rapidly expanded clones derived from non-depleted graft cells. Hyperexpanded clone frequencies declined over subsequent months; after one year, T-cell counts and TCRbeta diversity were mostly attributed to newly produced T cells.

Library creation used PCR. Sequencing took place on an Illumina HiSeq 2500. TCR library preparation used molecular barcoding, with unique molecular identifiers applied to normalize quantification of the TCRbeta repertoire. TCRdb reanalyzed the raw reads on its own, using fastp at Q25 for trimming and MiXCR for clone calling, and kept in-frame beta chains. Every CDR3 protein is listed once, alongside the most common genes and DNA of its rows. This sample has about 580,000 distinct CDR3 sequences in its table, and under 30% of those were observed once. The ten most abundant clones make up around an eighth of the sample. The CDR3 spans 16 residues, from the cysteine through the phenylalanine. Only the CDR3 portion is preserved as DNA: 48 bases, with reading frame beginning at the first base. V and J are trimmed by 3 bases and 5 bases, and the gene matches miss 10 bases of the junction.

Sequencing was performed on PBMCs, mostly from graft donor cells, taken 360 days after TCRalphabeta/CD19-depleted stem cell transplant. The receptor was isolated from a boy under two years old who had a stem cell transplant for acute myeloid leukemia, so the T cells may come from the graft donor. The chain links TRBV12-3 or TRBV12-4 with TRBJ2-7; 10 bases in the junction line up with TRBD1. The CDR3 has the sequence CASSFPAGQGDNEQYF. The DNA sequence reads TGTGCCAGCAGTTTTCCAGCCGGACAGGGGGATAACGAGCAGTACTTC.